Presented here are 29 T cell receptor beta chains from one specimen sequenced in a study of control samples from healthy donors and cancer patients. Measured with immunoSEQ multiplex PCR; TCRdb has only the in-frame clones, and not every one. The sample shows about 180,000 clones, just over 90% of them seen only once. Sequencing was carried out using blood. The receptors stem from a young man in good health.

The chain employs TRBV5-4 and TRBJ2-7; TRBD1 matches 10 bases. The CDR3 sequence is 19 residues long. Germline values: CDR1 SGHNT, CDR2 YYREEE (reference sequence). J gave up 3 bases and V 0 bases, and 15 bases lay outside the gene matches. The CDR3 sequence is CASSLGPGQGTPKSYEQYF. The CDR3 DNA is TGTGCCAGCAGCTTGGGGCCGGGACAGGGGACCCCGAAGAGCTACGAGCAGTACTTC.

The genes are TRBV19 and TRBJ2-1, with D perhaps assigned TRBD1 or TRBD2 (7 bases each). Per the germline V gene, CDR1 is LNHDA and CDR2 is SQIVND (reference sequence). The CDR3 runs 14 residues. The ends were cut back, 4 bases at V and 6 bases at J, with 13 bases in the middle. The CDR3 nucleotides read TGTGCCAGTAGTAAATGGGAGGGGGCCAATGAGCAGTTCTTC. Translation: CASSKWEGANEQFF. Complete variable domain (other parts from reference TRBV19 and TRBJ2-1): DGGITQSPKYLFRKEGQNVTLSCEQNLNHDAMYWYRQDPGQGLRLIYYSQIVNDFQKGDIAEGYSVSREKKESFPLTVTSAQKNPTAFYLCASSKWEGANEQFFGPGTRLTVL.

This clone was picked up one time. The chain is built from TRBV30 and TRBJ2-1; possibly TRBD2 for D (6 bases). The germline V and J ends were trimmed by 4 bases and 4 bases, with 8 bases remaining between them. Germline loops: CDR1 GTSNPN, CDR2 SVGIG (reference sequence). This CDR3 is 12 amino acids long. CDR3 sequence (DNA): TGTGCCTGGAATGGGGGGTACAATGAGCAGTTCTTC. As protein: CAWNGGYNEQFF.

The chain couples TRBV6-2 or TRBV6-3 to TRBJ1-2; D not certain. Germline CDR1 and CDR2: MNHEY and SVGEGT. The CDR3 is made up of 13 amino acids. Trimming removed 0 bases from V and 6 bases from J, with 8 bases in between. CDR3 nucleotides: TGTGCCAGCAGTTACTCGACGGGGAATGGCTACACCTTC. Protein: CASSYSTGNGYTF.

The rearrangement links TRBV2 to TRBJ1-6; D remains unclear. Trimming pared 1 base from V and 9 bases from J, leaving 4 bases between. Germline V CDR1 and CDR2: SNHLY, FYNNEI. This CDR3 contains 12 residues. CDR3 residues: CASSEEGSPLHF. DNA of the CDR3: TGTGCCAGCAGTGAAGAGGGTTCACCCCTCCACTTT.

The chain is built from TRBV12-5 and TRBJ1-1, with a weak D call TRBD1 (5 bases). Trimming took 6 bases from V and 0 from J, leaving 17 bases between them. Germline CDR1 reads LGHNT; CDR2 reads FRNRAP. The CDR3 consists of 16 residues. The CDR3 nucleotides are TGTGCTAGTGGCGCCCCCCGGGGGACCCTGAACACTGAAGCTTTCTTT. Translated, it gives CASGAPRGTLNTEAFF.

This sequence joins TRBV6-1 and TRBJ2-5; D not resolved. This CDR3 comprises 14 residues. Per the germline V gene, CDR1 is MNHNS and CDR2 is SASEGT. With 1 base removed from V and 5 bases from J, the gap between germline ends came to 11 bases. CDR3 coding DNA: TGTGCCAGCAGTGAAGTGACCTTAGGGGAGACCCAGTACTTC. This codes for CASSEVTLGETQYF.

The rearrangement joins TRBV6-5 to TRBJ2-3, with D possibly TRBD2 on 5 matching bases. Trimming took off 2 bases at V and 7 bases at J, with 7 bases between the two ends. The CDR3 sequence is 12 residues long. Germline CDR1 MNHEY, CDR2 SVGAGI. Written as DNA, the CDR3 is TGTGCCAGCAGTTACGGAGGCTATACGCAGTATTTT. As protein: CASSYGGYTQYF.

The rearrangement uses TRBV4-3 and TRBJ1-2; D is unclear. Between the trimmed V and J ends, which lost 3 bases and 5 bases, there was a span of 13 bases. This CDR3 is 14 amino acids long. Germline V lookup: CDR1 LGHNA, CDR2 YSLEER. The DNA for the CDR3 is TGCGCCAGCAGCCAGGCAGTAGAGGTTTATGGCTACACCTTC. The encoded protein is CASSQAVEVYGYTF.

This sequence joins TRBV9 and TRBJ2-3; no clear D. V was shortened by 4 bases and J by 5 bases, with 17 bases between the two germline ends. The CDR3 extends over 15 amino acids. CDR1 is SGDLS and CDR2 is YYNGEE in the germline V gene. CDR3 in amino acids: CASSPRSSEIDTQYF. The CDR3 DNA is TGTGCCAGCAGCCCGAGATCCTCAGAAATAGATACGCAGTATTTT.

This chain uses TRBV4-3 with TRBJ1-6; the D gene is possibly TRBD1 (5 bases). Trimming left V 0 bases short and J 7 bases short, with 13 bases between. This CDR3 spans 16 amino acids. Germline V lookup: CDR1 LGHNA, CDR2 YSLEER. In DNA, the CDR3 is TGCGCCAGCAGCCAAGATCCGGGGCAGTTCAATTCACCCCTCCACTTT. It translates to CASSQDPGQFNSPLHF.

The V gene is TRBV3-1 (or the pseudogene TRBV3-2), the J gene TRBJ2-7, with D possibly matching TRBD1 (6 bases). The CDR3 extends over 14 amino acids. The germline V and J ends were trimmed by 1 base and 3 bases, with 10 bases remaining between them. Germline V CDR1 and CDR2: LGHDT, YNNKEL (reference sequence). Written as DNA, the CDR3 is TGTGCCAGCAGCCAAGGGGACATTCTCTACGAGCAGTACTTC. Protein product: CASSQGDILYEQYF.

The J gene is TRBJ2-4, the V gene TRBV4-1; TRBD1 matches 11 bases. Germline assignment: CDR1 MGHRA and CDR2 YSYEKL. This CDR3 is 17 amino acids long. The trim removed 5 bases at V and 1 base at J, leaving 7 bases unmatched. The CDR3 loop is CASSSDRGLEAKNIQYF. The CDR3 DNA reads TGCGCCAGCAGCTCGGACAGGGGGCTAGAGGCCAAAAACATTCAGTACTTC.

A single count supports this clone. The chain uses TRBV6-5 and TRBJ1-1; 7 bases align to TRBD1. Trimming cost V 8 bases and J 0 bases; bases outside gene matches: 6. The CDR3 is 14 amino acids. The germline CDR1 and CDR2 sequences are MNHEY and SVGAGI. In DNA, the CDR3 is TGTGCCAGCGGACTACAGGGGCTGAACACTGAAGCTTTCTTT. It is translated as CASGLQGLNTEAFF.

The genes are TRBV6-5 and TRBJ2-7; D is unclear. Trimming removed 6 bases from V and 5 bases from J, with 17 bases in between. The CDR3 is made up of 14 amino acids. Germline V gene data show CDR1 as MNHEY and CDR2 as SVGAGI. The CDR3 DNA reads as TGTGCCAGCAGCCCGGGCCTGACCCTCCACGAGCAGTACTTC. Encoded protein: CASSPGLTLHEQYF.

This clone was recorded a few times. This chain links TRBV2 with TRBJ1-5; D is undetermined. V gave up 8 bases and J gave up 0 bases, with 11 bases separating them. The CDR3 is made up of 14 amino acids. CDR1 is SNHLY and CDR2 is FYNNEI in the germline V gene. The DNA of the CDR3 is TGTGCCAGCGATCAGGCAAATAGCAATCAGCCCCAGCATTTT. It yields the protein CASDQANSNQPQHF. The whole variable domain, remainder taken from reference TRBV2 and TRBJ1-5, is EPEVTQTPSHQVTQMGQEVILRCVPISNHLYFYWYRQILGQKVEFLVSFYNNEISEKSEIFDDQFSVERPDGSNFTLKIRSTKLEDSAMYFCASDQANSNQPQHFGDGTRLSIL.

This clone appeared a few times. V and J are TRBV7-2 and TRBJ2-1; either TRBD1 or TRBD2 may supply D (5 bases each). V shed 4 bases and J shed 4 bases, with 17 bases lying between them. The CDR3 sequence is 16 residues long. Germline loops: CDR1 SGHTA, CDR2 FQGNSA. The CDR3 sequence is CASSSRDRSVYNEQFF. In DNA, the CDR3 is TGTGCCAGCAGCTCCCGGGACCGAAGTGTATACAATGAGCAGTTCTTC. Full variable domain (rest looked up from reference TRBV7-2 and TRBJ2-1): GAGVSQSPSNKVTEKGKDVELRCDPISGHTALYWYRQSLGQGLEFLIYFQGNSAPDKSGLPSDRFSAERTGGSVSTLTIQRTQQEDSAVYLCASSSRDRSVYNEQFFGPGTRLTVL.

CDR3 coding DNA: TGTGCCAGCAGCTCACTTGCCGGGACAGGGAGGTACACCATATATTTT. Its protein is CASSSLAGTGRYTIYF. The V gene is TRBV13, the J gene TRBJ1-3, with 9 bases fitting TRBD1. The J segment lost 8 bases and the V segment lost 4 bases, leaving 12 bases of the junction unmatched. The CDR3 loop spans 16 amino acids. Germline lookup yields CDR1 PRHDT and CDR2 FYEKMQ (reference sequence).

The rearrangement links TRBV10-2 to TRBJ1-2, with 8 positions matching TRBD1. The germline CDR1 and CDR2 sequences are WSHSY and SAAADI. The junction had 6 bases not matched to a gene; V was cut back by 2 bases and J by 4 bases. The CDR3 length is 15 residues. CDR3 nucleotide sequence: TGCGCCAGCAGTGAGAGGCAGGGGGCCCCCTATGGCTACACCTTC. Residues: CASSERQGAPYGYTF.

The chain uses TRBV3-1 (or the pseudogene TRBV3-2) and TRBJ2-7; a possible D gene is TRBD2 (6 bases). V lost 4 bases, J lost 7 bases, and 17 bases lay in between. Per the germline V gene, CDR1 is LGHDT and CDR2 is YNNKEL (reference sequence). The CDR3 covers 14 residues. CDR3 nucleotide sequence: TGTGCCAGCAGCCTGACGGGGGTCCCCTGGGAGCAGTACTTC. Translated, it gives CASSLTGVPWEQYF.

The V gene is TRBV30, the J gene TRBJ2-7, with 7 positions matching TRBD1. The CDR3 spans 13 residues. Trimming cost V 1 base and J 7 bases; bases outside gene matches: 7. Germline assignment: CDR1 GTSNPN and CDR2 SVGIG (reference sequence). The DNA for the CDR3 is TGTGCCTGGAGTGCCCCGCCGGACAGGGAGCAGTACTTC. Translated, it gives CAWSAPPDREQYF.

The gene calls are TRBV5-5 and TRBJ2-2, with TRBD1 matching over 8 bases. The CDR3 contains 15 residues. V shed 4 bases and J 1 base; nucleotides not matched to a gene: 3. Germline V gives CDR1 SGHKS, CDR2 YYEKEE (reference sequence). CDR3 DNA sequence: TGTGCCAGCAGCCTCGGGACAGGGAACACCGGGGAGCTGTTTTTT. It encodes CASSLGTGNTGELFF.

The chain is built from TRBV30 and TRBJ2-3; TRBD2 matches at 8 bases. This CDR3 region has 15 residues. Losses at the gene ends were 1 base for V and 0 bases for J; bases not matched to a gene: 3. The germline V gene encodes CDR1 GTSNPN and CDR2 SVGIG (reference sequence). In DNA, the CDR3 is TGTGCCTGGAGTGGTAGCGGGACTAGCACAGATACGCAGTATTTT. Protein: CAWSGSGTSTDTQYF.

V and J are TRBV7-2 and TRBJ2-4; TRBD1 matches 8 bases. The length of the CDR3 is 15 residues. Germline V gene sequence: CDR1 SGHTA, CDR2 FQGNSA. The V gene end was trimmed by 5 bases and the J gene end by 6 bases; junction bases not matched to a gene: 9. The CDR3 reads CASSAGQGAGNIQYF. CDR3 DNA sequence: TGTGCCAGCAGCGCCGGGCAGGGGGCCGGAAACATTCAGTACTTC.

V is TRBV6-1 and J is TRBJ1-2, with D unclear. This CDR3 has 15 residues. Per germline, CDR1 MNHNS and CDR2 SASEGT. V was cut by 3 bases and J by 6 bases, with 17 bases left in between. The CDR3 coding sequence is TGTGCCAGCAGTGATCCCGGGGTGTTCGGACATGGCTACACCTTC. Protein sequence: CASSDPGVFGHGYTF.

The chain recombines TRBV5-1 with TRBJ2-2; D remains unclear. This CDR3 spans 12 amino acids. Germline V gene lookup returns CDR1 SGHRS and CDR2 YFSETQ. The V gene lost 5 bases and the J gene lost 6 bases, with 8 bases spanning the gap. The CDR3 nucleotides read TGCGCCAGCAGACCTTCGGCCGGGGAGCTGTTTTTT. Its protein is CASRPSAGELFF. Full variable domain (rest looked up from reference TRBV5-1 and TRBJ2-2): KAGVTQTPRYLIKTRGQQVTLSCSPISGHRSVSWYQQTPGQGLQFLFEYFSETQRNKGNFPGRFSGRQFSNSRSEMNVSTLELGDSALYLCASRPSAGELFFGEGSRLTVL.

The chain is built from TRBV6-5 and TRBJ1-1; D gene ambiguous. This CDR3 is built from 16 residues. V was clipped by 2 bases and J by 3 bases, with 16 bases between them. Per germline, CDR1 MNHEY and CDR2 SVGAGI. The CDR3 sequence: CASSYPAEGPDTEAFF. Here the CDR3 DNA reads TGTGCCAGCAGTTACCCTGCGGAGGGCCCGGACACTGAAGCTTTCTTT.

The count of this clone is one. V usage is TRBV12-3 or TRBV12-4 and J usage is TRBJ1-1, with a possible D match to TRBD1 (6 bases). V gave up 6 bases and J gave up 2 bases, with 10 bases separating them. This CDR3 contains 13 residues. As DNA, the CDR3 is TGTGCCAGCAGCCCAGGGGTAAACACTGAAGCTTTCTTT. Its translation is CASSPGVNTEAFF.

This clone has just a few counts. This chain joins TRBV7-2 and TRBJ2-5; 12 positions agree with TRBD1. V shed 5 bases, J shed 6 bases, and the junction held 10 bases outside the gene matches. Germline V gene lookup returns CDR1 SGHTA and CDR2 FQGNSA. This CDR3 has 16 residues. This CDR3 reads CASSQTSGQGAKTQYF. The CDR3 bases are TGTGCCAGCAGCCAAACTTCGGGACAGGGGGCGAAGACCCAGTACTTC.